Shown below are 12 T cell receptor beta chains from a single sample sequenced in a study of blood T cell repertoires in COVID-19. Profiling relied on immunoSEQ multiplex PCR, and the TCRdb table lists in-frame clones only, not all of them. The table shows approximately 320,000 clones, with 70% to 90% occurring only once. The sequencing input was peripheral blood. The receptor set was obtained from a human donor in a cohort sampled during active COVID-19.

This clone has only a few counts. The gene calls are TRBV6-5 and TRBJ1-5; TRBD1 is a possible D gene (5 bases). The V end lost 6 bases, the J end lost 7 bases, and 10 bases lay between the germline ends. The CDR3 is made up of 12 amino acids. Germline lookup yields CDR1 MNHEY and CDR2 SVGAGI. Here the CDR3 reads CASRFRGQPQHF. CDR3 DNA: TGTGCCAGCAGGTTTAGGGGACAGCCCCAGCATTTT.

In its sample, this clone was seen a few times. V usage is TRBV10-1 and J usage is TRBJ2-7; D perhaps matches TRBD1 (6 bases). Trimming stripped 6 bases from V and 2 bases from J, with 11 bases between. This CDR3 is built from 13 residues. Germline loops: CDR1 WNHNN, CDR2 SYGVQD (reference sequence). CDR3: CASSYRDPYEQYF. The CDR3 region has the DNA TGCGCCAGCAGCTACAGGGACCCCTACGAGCAGTACTTC.

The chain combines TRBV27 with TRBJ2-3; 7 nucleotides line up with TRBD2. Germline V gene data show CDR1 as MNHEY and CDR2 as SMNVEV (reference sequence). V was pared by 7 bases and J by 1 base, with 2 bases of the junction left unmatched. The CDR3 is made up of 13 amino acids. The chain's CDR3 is CASTSGGTDTQYF. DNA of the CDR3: TGTGCCAGCACAAGCGGGGGCACAGATACGCAGTATTTT.

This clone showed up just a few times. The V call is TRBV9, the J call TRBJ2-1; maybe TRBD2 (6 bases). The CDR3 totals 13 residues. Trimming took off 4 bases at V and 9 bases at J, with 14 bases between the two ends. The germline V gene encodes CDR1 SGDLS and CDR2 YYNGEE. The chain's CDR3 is CASSSRGGAEQFF. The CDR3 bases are TGTGCCAGCAGCTCCCGAGGCGGGGCTGAGCAGTTCTTC.

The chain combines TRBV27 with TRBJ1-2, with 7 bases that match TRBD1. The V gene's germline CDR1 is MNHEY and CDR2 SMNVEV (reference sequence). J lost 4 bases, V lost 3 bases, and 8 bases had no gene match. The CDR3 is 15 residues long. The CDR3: CASSLRQGLIYGYTF. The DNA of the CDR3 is TGTGCCAGCAGTTTGCGACAGGGCTTAATCTATGGCTACACCTTC.

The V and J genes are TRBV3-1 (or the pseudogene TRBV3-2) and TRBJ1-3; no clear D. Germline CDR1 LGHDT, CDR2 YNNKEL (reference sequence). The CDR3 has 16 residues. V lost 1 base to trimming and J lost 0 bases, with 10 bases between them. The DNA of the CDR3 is TGTGCCAGCAGCCAAGGCCTGGCAGGCTCTGGAAACACCATATATTTT. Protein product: CASSQGLAGSGNTIYF.

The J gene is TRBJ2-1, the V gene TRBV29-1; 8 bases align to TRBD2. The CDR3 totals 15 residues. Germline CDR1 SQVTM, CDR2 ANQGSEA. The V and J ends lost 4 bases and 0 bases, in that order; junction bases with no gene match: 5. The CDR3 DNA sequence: TGCAGCGTTGTGAGCGGGGGCCTCTCCTACAATGAGCAGTTCTTC. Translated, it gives CSVVSGGLSYNEQFF.

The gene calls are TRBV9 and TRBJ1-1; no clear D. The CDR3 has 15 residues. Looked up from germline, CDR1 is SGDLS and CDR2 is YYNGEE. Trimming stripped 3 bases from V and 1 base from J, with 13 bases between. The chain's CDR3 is CASSALARRNTEAFF. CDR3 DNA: TGTGCCAGCAGCGCCCTAGCTAGGCGGAACACTGAAGCTTTCTTT. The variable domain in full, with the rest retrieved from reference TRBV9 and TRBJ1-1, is DSGVTQTPKHLITATGQRVTLRCSPRSGDLSVYWYQQSLDQGLQFLIQYYNGEERAKGNILERFSAQQFPDLHSELNLSSLELGDSALYFCASSALARRNTEAFFGQGTRLTVV.

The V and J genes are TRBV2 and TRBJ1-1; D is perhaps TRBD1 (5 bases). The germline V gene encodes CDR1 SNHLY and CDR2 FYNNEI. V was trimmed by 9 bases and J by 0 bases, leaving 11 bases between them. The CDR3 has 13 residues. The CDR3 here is CARMGLMNTEAFF. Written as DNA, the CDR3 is TGTGCCAGAATGGGACTCATGAACACTGAAGCTTTCTTT.

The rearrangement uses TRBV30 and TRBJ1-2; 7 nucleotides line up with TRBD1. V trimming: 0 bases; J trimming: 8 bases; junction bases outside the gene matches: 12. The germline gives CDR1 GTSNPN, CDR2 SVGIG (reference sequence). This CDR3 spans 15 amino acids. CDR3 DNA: TGTGCCTGGAGTGTACTATCGACAGGGTCTGCGGGCTACACCTTC. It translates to CAWSVLSTGSAGYTF.

The CDR3 region has the DNA TGTGCCAGCAGACCCTTGACAGGCTTCTACGAGCAGTACTTC. Translation: CASRPLTGFYEQYF. The V and J genes are TRBV6-5 and TRBJ2-7, with TRBD1 as a possible D gene (6 bases). The germline V gene has CDR1 MNHEY and CDR2 SVGAGI. The CDR3 has 14 residues. V was shortened by 6 bases and J by 3 bases, with 15 bases between the two germline ends.

The CDR3 spells CAGGLAGEQYF. The CDR3 coding sequence is TGTGCCGGGGGACTAGCGGGCGAGCAGTACTTC. V is TRBV2 and J is TRBJ2-7; 12 nucleotides align to TRBD2. Germline V CDR1 and CDR2: SNHLY, FYNNEI. J gave up 6 bases and V 11 bases, and 2 bases lay outside the gene matches. This CDR3 is 11 amino acids long.